The 14 T cell receptor beta chains listed next were all sequenced from one sample in a study of blood T cell repertoires in COVID-19. Data came from immunoSEQ multiplex PCR; TCRdb stores just in-frame clones and leaves some out. The sample has almost 65,000 clones, around 89% seen once. What was sequenced was PBMCs or T cells enriched from blood (not recorded which). The receptors were gathered from a woman aged 40 to 49 who had recovered from COVID-19.

This chain uses TRBV3-1 (or the pseudogene TRBV3-2) with TRBJ1-4, with D perhaps TRBD1 (6 bases). Between the trimmed V and J ends, which lost 4 bases and 8 bases, there was a span of 26 bases. The CDR3 length is 18 residues. The germline gives CDR1 LGHDT, CDR2 YNNKEL (reference sequence). DNA for the CDR3: TGTGCCAGCAGCCCTGGGGCCAACCAAGGGGGACCGCAGGAAAAACTGTTTTTT. Amino acid sequence: CASSPGANQGGPQEKLFF.

The V gene is TRBV6-5, the J gene TRBJ2-5; 10 positions agree with TRBD2. V lost 2 bases to trimming and J lost 5 bases; unmatched junction nucleotides: 8. The germline gives CDR1 MNHEY, CDR2 SVGAGI. The CDR3 has 16 residues. The CDR3 spells CASSYLASGGLETQYF. The CDR3 DNA reads as TGTGCCAGCAGTTACCTCGCTAGCGGGGGCCTGGAGACCCAGTACTTC.

The V and J genes are TRBV10-3 and TRBJ2-3, with unresolved D. Germline V gene sequence: CDR1 ENHRY, CDR2 SYGVKD. Trimming shortened V by 7 bases and J by 0 bases, and 11 bases separated the two germline ends. The CDR3 is 14 residues long. In nucleotides, the CDR3 is TGTGCCATCACTCAGGCAGCTAGCACAGATACGCAGTATTTT. Amino acid sequence: CAITQAASTDTQYF.

The rearrangement links TRBV2 to TRBJ2-1, with 10 bases aligning to TRBD2. This CDR3 comprises 17 residues. Per the germline V gene, CDR1 is SNHLY and CDR2 is FYNNEI. The J segment lost 3 bases and the V segment lost 1 base, leaving 6 bases of the junction unmatched. CDR3: CASSEVGLADFYNEQFF. The CDR3 region has the DNA TGTGCCAGCAGTGAAGTCGGACTAGCGGATTTCTACAATGAGCAGTTCTTC.

The chain joins TRBV9 to TRBJ2-2; 8 nucleotides line up with TRBD2. The CDR3 extends over 17 amino acids. CDR1 is SGDLS, CDR2 YYNGEE, per germline. J gave up 6 bases and V 0 bases, and 10 bases lay outside the gene matches. The CDR3 DNA reads as TGTGCCAGCAGCGTAGTGTCCGGGGGGGCGTTCGCCGGGGAGCTGTTTTTT. It yields the protein CASSVVSGGAFAGELFF.

The chain carries TRBV4-2 and TRBJ2-3; D is perhaps TRBD1 (6 bases). The germline V and J ends were trimmed by 4 bases and 1 base, with 15 bases remaining between them. There are 16 residues in the CDR3. Germline V CDR1 and CDR2: LGHNA, YNFKEQ. DNA for the CDR3: TGTGCCAGCAGCCCCAAGGGGCCAGGGGGCACAGATACGCAGTATTTT. This encodes CASSPKGPGGTDTQYF.

The gene calls are TRBV7-2 and TRBJ2-3, with 7 bases identical to TRBD2. Looked up from germline, CDR1 is SGHTA and CDR2 is FQGNSA. The CDR3 has 16 residues. V shed 4 bases and J 4 bases; nucleotides not matched to a gene: 11. As DNA, the CDR3 is TGTGCCAGCAGCTCCCCATCGGGGGGAGGGGCAGATACGCAGTATTTT. This codes for CASSSPSGGGADTQYF. Full variable domain (remainder filled in from reference TRBV7-2 and TRBJ2-3): GAGVSQSPSNKVTEKGKDVELRCDPISGHTALYWYRQSLGQGLEFLIYFQGNSAPDKSGLPSDRFSAERTGGSVSTLTIQRTQQEDSAVYLCASSSPSGGGADTQYFGPGTRLTVL.

Regarding this clone: The sample carries other DNA sequences with the same CDR3. The chain recombines TRBV5-1 with TRBJ1-1, with 8 bases that match TRBD1. This CDR3 has 14 amino acids. The germline gives CDR1 SGHRS, CDR2 YFSETQ. V shed 4 bases, J shed 1 base, and the junction held 3 bases outside the gene matches. CDR3 sequence reads: CASSRGQGNTEAFF. The CDR3 bases are TGCGCCAGCAGCAGAGGACAGGGGAACACTGAAGCTTTCTTT.

The chain joins TRBV11-2 to TRBJ2-5, with 11 bases aligning to TRBD1. With V trimmed by 4 bases and J by 5 bases, 9 bases remained unmatched. CDR3 length: 16 amino acids. Germline assignment: CDR1 SGHAT and CDR2 FQNNGV. In nucleotides, the CDR3 is TGTGCCAGCAGCTCGTCCGGGACAGGGGGATCGGAGACCCAGTACTTC. The encoded protein is CASSSSGTGGSETQYF.

The chain combines TRBV12-3 or TRBV12-4 with TRBJ1-1; D is unclear. The CDR3 extends over 11 amino acids. V dropped 6 bases and J dropped 10 bases, with 12 bases sitting between them. Here the CDR3 reads CASRTGFRAFF. CDR3 in DNA: TGTGCCAGCAGGACGGGATTCCGAGCTTTCTTT.

The chain combines TRBV6-5 with TRBJ2-2; D might be TRBD1 (6 bases). The V and J ends lost 5 bases and 3 bases respectively, with 13 bases between them. Germline assignment: CDR1 MNHEY and CDR2 SVGAGI. CDR3 size: 15 residues. CDR3 bases: TGTGCCAGCAGTCGGGACACCTTGGACACCGGGGAGCTGTTTTTT. This translates into CASSRDTLDTGELFF.

V and J are TRBV2 and TRBJ1-6, with D unclear. The CDR3 runs to 14 residues. Per the germline V gene, CDR1 is SNHLY and CDR2 is FYNNEI. V was shortened by 4 bases and J by 6 bases, with 10 bases between the two germline ends. Written as DNA, the CDR3 is TGTGCCAGCAGTGTTTTCCAGGTTAATTCACCCCTCCACTTT. It specifies CASSVFQVNSPLHF.

The J gene is TRBJ2-7, the V gene TRBV15, with D uncertain. Looked up from germline, CDR1 is LNHNV and CDR2 is YYDKDF (reference sequence). V was shortened by 0 bases and J by 2 bases, with 11 bases between the two germline ends. The CDR3 loop spans 15 amino acids. The CDR3 here is CATSRDRVEAYEQYF. CDR3 nucleotide sequence: TGTGCCACCAGCAGAGATCGGGTCGAAGCCTACGAGCAGTACTTC.

This clone has just one count. The chain uses TRBV19 and TRBJ1-5; 7 nucleotides match TRBD1. The ends lost 8 bases at V and 1 base at J; junction bases unmatched: 5. Germline V CDR1 and CDR2: LNHDA, SQIVND (reference sequence). The CDR3 runs 14 residues. CDR3 in amino acids: CASFRQGSNQPQHF. The CDR3 region has the DNA TGTGCCAGTTTCCGACAGGGAAGCAATCAGCCCCAGCATTTT.